Listed below are T cell receptor beta chains from one sample, sequenced in a study of T cells after posttransplantation cyclophosphamide. Only in-frame clones appear in the TCRdb table, and some are missing; sequencing was by immunoSEQ multiplex PCR. The specimen has roughly 41,000 clones, none found just once. Sequences were obtained from PBMCs. The receptor source for this set is a man aged 25-45 years in good health and a related stem cell transplant donor. Both conserved end residues are part of each CDR3. The D gene is left open where the match is weak. Size is omitted from some rows. Given values are once, few, many or a class for expanded clones.

v_call: TRBV7-9
cdr3_length: 16
d_call: .
clone_size: many
j_call: TRBJ1-3
cdr3_aa: CASSLRVGRDVNTIYF
cdr3_nt: TGTGCCAGCAGCTTAAGGGTGGGCAGGGATGTAAACACCATATATTTT

v_call: TRBV5-1
cdr3_length: 17
d_call: TRBD1
clone_size: many
j_call: TRBJ1-2
cdr3_aa: CASSPGQAPDPNYGYTF
cdr3_nt: TGCGCCAGCAGCCCAGGACAGGCCCCGGACCCAAACTATGGCTACACCTTC

v_call: TRBV19
cdr3_length: 15
d_call: .
clone_size: medium-sized
j_call: TRBJ1-1
cdr3_aa: CASSIGAGQATEAFF
cdr3_nt: TGTGCCAGTAGTATAGGGGCAGGGCAGGCCACTGAAGCTTTCTTT

v_call: TRBV5-1
cdr3_length: 14
d_call: TRBD2
clone_size: many
j_call: TRBJ2-3
cdr3_aa: CASSIAGRTDTQYF
cdr3_nt: TGCGCCAGCTCAATAGCGGGGCGTACAGATACGCAGTATTTT

v_call: TRBV25-1
cdr3_length: 14
d_call: .
clone_size: many
j_call: TRBJ1-1
cdr3_aa: CASSESGVNTEAFF
cdr3_nt: TGTGCCAGCAGTGAATCAGGGGTAAACACTGAAGCTTTCTTT

v_call: TRBV27
cdr3_length: 19
d_call: TRBD2
clone_size: many
j_call: TRBJ2-7
cdr3_aa: CASSFRLAGASESSYEQYF
cdr3_nt: TGTGCCAGCAGTTTCCGACTAGCGGGGGCCTCCGAGAGCTCCTACGAGCAGTACTTC

v_call: TRBV7-2
cdr3_length: 16
d_call: .
clone_size: many
j_call: TRBJ1-5
cdr3_aa: CASSLDGRGAGQPQHF
cdr3_nt: TGTGCCAGCAGCTTAGATGGCAGGGGAGCCGGTCAGCCCCAGCATTTT

v_call: TRBV15
cdr3_length: 12
d_call: .
clone_size: many
j_call: TRBJ1-1
cdr3_aa: CATSIGFTEAFF
cdr3_nt: TGTGCCACCAGCATCGGGTTCACTGAAGCTTTCTTT

v_call: TRBV28
cdr3_length: 13
d_call: .
clone_size: many
j_call: TRBJ2-7
cdr3_aa: CASSSPDLGGQYF
cdr3_nt: TGTGCCAGCAGTTCCCCCGATCTGGGGGGGCAGTACTTC

v_call: TRBV5-8
cdr3_length: 16
d_call: TRBD1
clone_size: many
j_call: TRBJ2-2
cdr3_aa: CASSLYRGVGTGELFF
cdr3_nt: TGTGCCAGCAGCTTGTACAGGGGCGTCGGCACCGGGGAGCTGTTTTTT

v_call: TRBV11-2
cdr3_length: 16
d_call: TRBD1
clone_size: many
j_call: TRBJ2-1
cdr3_aa: CASSSGTVSISNEQFF
cdr3_nt: TGTGCCAGCAGCTCCGGGACAGTCAGTATTAGCAATGAGCAGTTCTTC

v_call: TRBV9
cdr3_length: 13
d_call: .
clone_size: few
j_call: TRBJ1-6
cdr3_aa: CASSVAGNSPLHF
cdr3_nt: TGTGCCAGCAGCGTAGCCGGGAATTCACCCCTCCACTTT

v_call: TRBV12-3/TRBV12-4
cdr3_length: 16
d_call: TRBD2
clone_size: many
j_call: TRBJ2-5
cdr3_aa: CASSPRWAGGRETQYF
cdr3_nt: TGTGCCAGCAGTCCCCGGTGGGCGGGGGGGAGGGAGACCCAGTACTTC

v_call: TRBV5-8
cdr3_length: 15
d_call: .
clone_size: many
j_call: TRBJ1-5
cdr3_aa: CASSRGSSGNQPQHF
cdr3_nt: TGTGCCAGCAGCCGGGGATCAAGCGGCAATCAGCCCCAGCATTTT

v_call: TRBV5-1
cdr3_length: 14
d_call: TRBD1
clone_size: few
j_call: TRBJ1-1
cdr3_aa: CASSSRQGSTEAFF
cdr3_nt: TGCGCCAGCAGCTCCAGACAGGGGAGCACTGAAGCTTTCTTT

v_call: TRBV5-5
cdr3_length: 15
d_call: .
clone_size: many
j_call: TRBJ1-2
cdr3_aa: CASSLTQTGKGGYTF
cdr3_nt: TGTGCCAGCAGCTTAACGCAAACAGGGAAAGGTGGCTACACCTTC

v_call: TRBV27
cdr3_length: 15
d_call: .
clone_size: many
j_call: TRBJ1-2
cdr3_aa: CASSPRGGTSSGYTF
cdr3_nt: TGTGCCAGCAGTCCGCGCGGGGGGACGAGCTCTGGCTACACCTTC

v_call: TRBV5-1
cdr3_length: 16
d_call: TRBD1
clone_size: many
j_call: TRBJ1-1
cdr3_aa: CASSIRTGGVTTEAFF
cdr3_nt: TGCGCCAGCAGCATACGGACAGGGGGCGTGACCACTGAAGCTTTCTTT

v_call: TRBV28
cdr3_length: 14
d_call: TRBD1
clone_size: many
j_call: TRBJ1-4
cdr3_aa: CARRGQGAGEKLFF
cdr3_nt: TGTGCCAGGCGCGGGCAGGGGGCAGGAGAAAAACTGTTTTTT

v_call: TRBV4-2
cdr3_length: 15
d_call: .
clone_size: few
j_call: TRBJ2-5
cdr3_aa: CASSQEQGAQETQYF
cdr3_nt: TGTGCCAGCAGCCAAGAACAGGGAGCTCAAGAGACCCAGTACTTC

v_call: TRBV11-2
cdr3_length: 18
d_call: TRBD1
clone_size: many
j_call: TRBJ1-4
cdr3_aa: CASSLGVAGGLSNEKLFF
cdr3_nt: TGTGCCAGCAGCTTAGGCGTGGCAGGGGGCTTATCTAATGAAAAACTGTTTTTT

v_call: TRBV5-1
cdr3_length: 15
d_call: .
clone_size: many
j_call: TRBJ1-4
cdr3_aa: CASSIDRATNEKLFF
cdr3_nt: TGCGCCAGCAGCATTGACAGAGCAACTAATGAAAAACTGTTTTTT

v_call: TRBV7-3
cdr3_length: 12
d_call: .
clone_size: many
j_call: TRBJ2-1
cdr3_aa: CASSPGGGEQFF
cdr3_nt: TGTGCCAGCAGCCCCGGAGGGGGTGAGCAGTTCTTC

v_call: TRBV9
cdr3_length: 17
d_call: TRBD1
clone_size: many
j_call: TRBJ1-3
cdr3_aa: CASSPGGTGWAGNTIYF
cdr3_nt: TGTGCCAGCAGCCCCGGAGGGACAGGGTGGGCTGGAAACACCATATATTTT

v_call: TRBV4-2
cdr3_length: 18
d_call: TRBD1
clone_size: many
j_call: TRBJ1-5
cdr3_aa: CASSQGLLGGEYNQPQHF
cdr3_nt: TGTGCCAGCAGCCAAGGTCTCCTAGGGGGCGAATACAATCAGCCCCAGCATTTT

v_call: TRBV4-3
cdr3_length: 14
d_call: .
clone_size: many
j_call: TRBJ1-3
cdr3_aa: CASSQVRDRNTIYF
cdr3_nt: TGCGCCAGCAGCCAAGTCAGGGACAGAAACACCATATATTTT

v_call: TRBV9
cdr3_length: 16
d_call: .
clone_size: many
j_call: TRBJ2-1
cdr3_aa: CASSVAPGRTYNEQFF
cdr3_nt: TGTGCCAGCAGCGTAGCCCCAGGGAGGACCTACAATGAGCAGTTCTTC

v_call: TRBV12-3/TRBV12-4
cdr3_length: 14
d_call: .
clone_size: many
j_call: TRBJ2-1
cdr3_aa: CASSFGGAENEQFF
cdr3_nt: TGTGCCAGCAGTTTTGGGGGGGCGGAAAATGAGCAGTTCTTC

v_call: TRBV12-3/TRBV12-4
cdr3_length: 14
d_call: TRBD1
clone_size: many
j_call: TRBJ1-2
cdr3_aa: CASTRDRRLYGYTF
cdr3_nt: TGTGCCAGCACCCGGGACAGACGATTGTATGGCTACACCTTC

v_call: TRBV27
cdr3_length: 14
d_call: TRBD1
clone_size: many
j_call: TRBJ1-5
cdr3_aa: CASSLSVWGQGLYF
cdr3_nt: TGTGCCAGCAGTTTATCAGTGTGGGGACAGGGGTTGTATTTT

v_call: TRBV12-5
cdr3_length: 14
d_call: .
clone_size: many
j_call: TRBJ1-2
cdr3_aa: CASADDRRSNGYTF
cdr3_nt: TGTGCTAGTGCCGATGACAGGCGATCGAATGGCTACACCTTC

v_call: TRBV6-5
cdr3_length: 15
d_call: .
clone_size: many
j_call: TRBJ2-1
cdr3_aa: CASSYEGVGGNEQFF
cdr3_nt: TGTGCCAGCAGTTACGAGGGGGTCGGGGGGAATGAGCAGTTCTTC

v_call: TRBV11-2
cdr3_length: 15
d_call: TRBD2
clone_size: few
j_call: TRBJ2-5
cdr3_aa: CASSFGTSVQETQYF
cdr3_nt: TGTGCCAGCAGCTTTGGGACTAGCGTACAAGAGACCCAGTACTTC

v_call: TRBV6-2/TRBV6-3
cdr3_length: 14
d_call: .
clone_size: many
j_call: TRBJ2-7
cdr3_aa: CASSYDWTAYEQYF
cdr3_nt: TGTGCCAGCAGTTACGATTGGACAGCCTACGAGCAGTACTTC

v_call: TRBV28
cdr3_length: 20
d_call: TRBD1
clone_size: many
j_call: TRBJ1-5
cdr3_aa: CASSLSYRTGGASTNQPQHF
cdr3_nt: TGTGCCAGCAGTTTATCGTACAGGACAGGGGGCGCGAGTACCAATCAGCCCCAGCATTTT

v_call: TRBV7-9
cdr3_length: 14
d_call: .
clone_size: few
j_call: TRBJ1-2
cdr3_aa: CASSSQGTNYGYTF
cdr3_nt: TGTGCCAGCAGCTCCCAGGGAACTAACTATGGCTACACCTTC

v_call: TRBV19
cdr3_length: 14
d_call: TRBD1
clone_size: many
j_call: TRBJ1-4
cdr3_aa: CASSPDRGHEKLFF
cdr3_nt: TGTGCCAGTAGTCCTGACAGGGGGCACGAAAAACTGTTTTTT

v_call: TRBV9
cdr3_length: 14
d_call: .
clone_size: many
j_call: TRBJ1-1
cdr3_aa: CASSRRGGGTEAFF
cdr3_nt: TGTGCCAGCAGCAGGAGGGGGGGAGGAACTGAAGCTTTCTTT

v_call: TRBV5-6
cdr3_length: 18
d_call: TRBD1
clone_size: many
j_call: TRBJ2-7
cdr3_aa: CASSFSAAGTGYAYEQYF
cdr3_nt: TGTGCCAGCAGCTTCTCCGCCGCGGGGACAGGCTACGCCTACGAGCAGTACTTC

v_call: TRBV6-4
cdr3_length: 13
d_call: .
clone_size: many
j_call: TRBJ1-6
cdr3_aa: CASSENLNSPLHF
cdr3_nt: TGTGCCAGCAGTGAAAACTTAAACTCACCCCTCCACTTT

v_call: TRBV5-1
cdr3_length: 14
d_call: TRBD1
clone_size: many
j_call: TRBJ1-1
cdr3_aa: CASSLDRGGTEAFF
cdr3_nt: TGCGCCAGCAGCCTGGACAGGGGCGGGACTGAAGCTTTCTTT

v_call: TRBV19
cdr3_length: 15
d_call: .
clone_size: many
j_call: TRBJ2-2
cdr3_aa: CASISRGPRAGELFF
cdr3_nt: TGTGCCAGTATTTCCCGGGGTCCGAGAGCCGGGGAGCTGTTTTTT

v_call: TRBV9
cdr3_length: 13
d_call: .
clone_size: few
j_call: TRBJ2-2
cdr3_aa: CASRGQPTGELFF
cdr3_nt: TGTGCCAGCAGAGGACAGCCGACCGGGGAGCTGTTTTTT

v_call: TRBV5-1
cdr3_length: 14
d_call: TRBD1
clone_size: many
j_call: TRBJ2-7
cdr3_aa: CASSLTGGLYEQYF
cdr3_nt: TGCGCCAGCAGCTTGACAGGGGGGCTTTACGAGCAGTACTTC

v_call: TRBV2
cdr3_length: 17
d_call: TRBD1
clone_size: many
j_call: TRBJ1-3
cdr3_aa: CASRKGQVHFSGNTIYF
cdr3_nt: TGTGCCAGCAGGAAGGGACAGGTACACTTCTCTGGAAACACCATATATTTT

v_call: TRBV11-3
cdr3_length: 12
d_call: TRBD1
clone_size: few
j_call: TRBJ1-5
cdr3_aa: CASGTGIQPQHF
cdr3_nt: TGTGCCAGCGGGACAGGGATACAGCCCCAGCATTTT

v_call: TRBV5-1
cdr3_length: 16
d_call: .
clone_size: few
j_call: TRBJ1-2
cdr3_aa: CASSLDNVRGNYGYTF
cdr3_nt: TGCGCCAGCAGCTTGGATAATGTCAGGGGCAACTATGGCTACACCTTC

v_call: TRBV7-9
cdr3_length: 16
d_call: .
clone_size: many
j_call: TRBJ1-2
cdr3_aa: CASAAGEVLSGYGYTF
cdr3_nt: TGTGCCAGCGCTGCCGGGGAAGTCCTCAGCGGCTATGGCTACACCTTC

v_call: TRBV6-2/TRBV6-3
cdr3_length: 13
d_call: .
clone_size: many
j_call: TRBJ2-5
cdr3_aa: CASSYMSGETQYF
cdr3_nt: TGTGCCAGCAGTTACATGTCCGGAGAGACCCAGTACTTC

v_call: TRBV18
cdr3_length: 12
d_call: .
clone_size: few
j_call: TRBJ2-3
cdr3_aa: CASSVGEDTQYF
cdr3_nt: TGTGCCAGCTCCGTCGGGGAGGATACGCAGTATTTT

v_call: TRBV5-1
cdr3_length: 15
d_call: TRBD2
clone_size: few
j_call: TRBJ2-1
cdr3_aa: CASSPAGGSYNEQFF
cdr3_nt: TGCGCCAGCAGCCCCGCCGGGGGGTCCTACAATGAGCAGTTCTTC

v_call: TRBV13
cdr3_length: 15
d_call: TRBD2
clone_size: .
j_call: TRBJ2-5
cdr3_aa: CASSLDGTSGETQYF
cdr3_nt: TGTGCCAGCAGCTTAGATGGGACTAGTGGGGAGACCCAGTACTTC

v_call: TRBV12-3/TRBV12-4
cdr3_length: 13
d_call: .
clone_size: .
j_call: TRBJ1-1
cdr3_aa: CASSWTANTEAFF
cdr3_nt: TGTGCCAGCAGTTGGACAGCGAACACTGAAGCTTTCTTT